Given below is one T cell receptor beta chain in context. Antigen specificity is unknown. The record originates from a study of blood T cells in healthy people across ages. Study-level results: TCR beta diversity per million T cells fell roughly linearly with age.

Next came a second PCR, run for about 7 to 12 cycles, which used a sample-barcoded 5' primer along with a J-beta primer mix. Via MiXCR, TCRdb re-called the 5' RACE reads, giving one row per CDR3 protein. The sample lists about 1.8 million distinct CDR3 sequences, roughly 52% seen once, with 2.1% in the top ten. Researchers report isolating at least 7 million PBMCs per sample. The trim removed 5 bases at V and 4 bases at J, leaving 6 bases unmatched. The CDR3 has 15 amino acids. The V gene's germline CDR1 is MDHEN and CDR2 SYDVKM. The sequencing sample was made of blood. This receptor was taken from a woman in her thirties or forties in good health. The gene calls are TRBV28 and TRBJ2-7; TRBD2 matches at 12 bases. CDR3 nucleotide sequence: TGTGCCAGCAGTGCCGCTAGCGGGGGGGAATACGAGCAGTACTTC. It translates to CASSAASGGEYEQYF.